These 21 T cell receptor beta chains were sequenced from one sample in a study of blood T cell repertoires in COVID-19. Clones were sequenced by immunoSEQ multiplex PCR, and TCRdb holds only the in-frame ones, with some missing. Altogether some 16,000 clones are present, approximately 90% being singletons, with the ten largest covering 10%. The specimen was peripheral blood. These receptors were taken from a man at least 80 years old with acute or convalescent COVID-19.

The V gene is TRBV2, the J gene TRBJ1-5; D not resolved. The V and J ends lost 1 base and 3 bases respectively, with 7 bases between them. The CDR3 has 14 amino acids. Germline assignment: CDR1 SNHLY and CDR2 FYNNEI. Written as DNA, the CDR3 is TGTGCCAGCAGTGAAGGCGGCTTCAATCAGCCCCAGCATTTT. Amino acid sequence: CASSEGGFNQPQHF.

The gene calls are TRBV6-5 and TRBJ1-2, with D possibly being TRBD1 (5 bases). Trimming removed 5 bases from V and 7 bases from J, with 17 bases in between. This CDR3 is 14 amino acids long. Germline V lookup: CDR1 MNHEY, CDR2 SVGAGI. The CDR3 sequence: CASSPWGERSGYTF. CDR3 coding DNA: TGTGCCAGCAGTCCATGGGGGGAAAGAAGTGGCTACACCTTC.

The chain has TRBV2 and TRBJ2-1; D is unclear. Germline V gives CDR1 SNHLY, CDR2 FYNNEI. The CDR3 is 13 residues long. V lost 3 bases, J lost 9 bases, and 12 bases lay in between. CDR3 coding DNA: TGTGCCAGCAGTGAGAGGCCGGATCTTGAGCAGTTCTTC. It encodes CASSERPDLEQFF.

The chain is built from TRBV25-1 and TRBJ2-7, with D maybe TRBD2 (6 bases). The CDR3 is made up of 15 amino acids. V was pared by 1 base and J by 4 bases, with 14 bases between. Germline assignment: CDR1 MGHDK and CDR2 SYGVNS. In DNA form, the CDR3 reads TGTGCCAGCAGTGAATCAATACTAGCAGGGTACGAGCAGTACTTC. Translation: CASSESILAGYEQYF.

The chain couples TRBV4-1 to TRBJ2-3, with D tentatively TRBD2 (6 bases). V shed 4 bases and J shed 3 bases, with 20 bases lying between them. Germline CDR1 is MGHRA and CDR2 is YSYEKL. This CDR3 has 17 amino acids. CDR3 region: CASSPGSGLAGTDTQYF. As DNA, the CDR3 is TGCGCCAGCAGCCCAGGCAGCGGACTTGCGGGGACAGATACGCAGTATTTT.

This rearrangement joins TRBV3-1 (or the pseudogene TRBV3-2) to TRBJ2-1; D is possibly TRBD1 (6 bases). Trimming pared 1 base from V and 4 bases from J, leaving 14 bases between. Looked up from germline, CDR1 is LGHDT and CDR2 is YNNKEL (reference sequence). The CDR3 is 16 residues long. The CDR3 nucleotides are TGTGCCAGCAGCCAAGTTTTGACAGGAGTTTACAATGAGCAGTTCTTC. Translating gives CASSQVLTGVYNEQFF.

This clone was seen a single time. The rearrangement joins TRBV19 to TRBJ2-5; a weak D match, TRBD2 (6 bases). V lost 6 bases, J lost 4 bases, and 12 bases lay in between. From germline, CDR1 is LNHDA and CDR2 SQIVND (reference sequence). The CDR3 sequence is 13 residues long. CDR3 region: CASSYQGGETQYF. As DNA, the CDR3 is TGTGCCAGTAGCTACCAGGGAGGAGAGACCCAGTACTTC.

J is TRBJ2-7 and V is TRBV21-1; the D call of TRBD2 is as the table states it, not checked on the DNA. TRBV21-1 is a documented pseudogene. The CDR3 is 17 amino acids. The CDR3 DNA reads as TGTGCCAGCAGCAAAATGCGCAAGCGGGGCTGCCTATACGAGCAGTACTTC. This gives the protein CASSKMRKRGCLYEQYF.

A remark on this clone: The junction departs from the called germline gene at one end, perhaps through a read error. Within the sample, other DNA sequences also encode this same CDR3. The chain couples TRBV13 to TRBJ2-7, with TRBD2 identical over 10 bases. The CDR3 is 17 amino acids. Germline V lookup: CDR1 PRHDT, CDR2 FYEKMQ (reference sequence). The CDR3 reads CASSSTPGLALTYEQYF. CDR3 coding DNA: TGCGCCAGCAGCTCGACCCCGGGACTAGCGTTGACCTACGAGCAGTACTTC.

The chain combines TRBV27 with TRBJ2-1, with 11 bases matching TRBD2. The CDR3 sequence is 19 residues long. V lost 10 bases to trimming and J lost 0 bases; unmatched junction nucleotides: 17. CDR1 MNHEY and CDR2 SMNVEV come from the germline V gene (reference sequence). CDR3 protein: CANRSSLAGAGSSYNEQFF. The CDR3, as DNA: TGTGCCAACAGATCTTCACTAGCGGGGGCCGGGAGCTCCTACAATGAGCAGTTCTTC.

The chain uses TRBV19 and TRBJ1-1; D may be TRBD1 (6 bases). V was cut by 8 bases and J by 11 bases, with 15 bases left in between. This CDR3 has 11 residues. From germline, CDR1 is LNHDA and CDR2 SQIVND (reference sequence). CDR3 sequence: CASSGGLGAFF. The CDR3 bases are TGTGCCAGTTCTGGGGGCCTAGGGGCTTTCTTT.

The V gene is TRBV5-1, the J gene TRBJ2-1; maybe TRBD1 (5 bases). Germline CDR1 and CDR2: SGHRS and YFSETQ. Trimming left V 0 bases short and J 7 bases short, with 5 bases between. The CDR3 extends over 12 amino acids. The CDR3 region has the DNA TGCGCCAGCAGCTTGGAGGGGAATGAGCAGTTCTTC. This codes for CASSLEGNEQFF.

The V gene is TRBV6-6, the J gene TRBJ1-5; D gene ambiguous. V lost 0 bases to trimming and J lost 4 bases, with 7 bases between them. CDR3 length equals 14 residues. The germline gives CDR1 MNHNY, CDR2 SVGAGI (reference sequence). The CDR3 loop reads CASSYSGRNQPQHF. The CDR3 coding sequence is TGTGCCAGCAGTTACTCAGGGAGAAATCAGCCCCAGCATTTT.

With respect to this clone: Relative to the germline gene, one junction end is altered; a read error may explain this. The genes are TRBV28 and TRBJ1-4; weak D call: TRBD1 (6 bases). The CDR3 extends over 11 amino acids. CDR1 MDHEN and CDR2 SYDVKM come from the germline V gene. The CDR3 bases are TGCTCCTCTCAGGGGAATGAAAAACTGTTTTTT. Translating gives CSSQGNEKLFF.

This sequence joins TRBV2 and TRBJ1-1, with a possible D match to TRBD1 (6 bases). Germline values: CDR1 SNHLY, CDR2 FYNNEI. The CDR3 has 15 residues. V was trimmed by 7 bases and J by 2 bases, leaving 17 bases between them. DNA of the CDR3: TGTGCCAGCAAGAAGACAGGAACCCGTAACACTGAAGCTTTCTTT. Translation gives CASKKTGTRNTEAFF.

V and J are TRBV30 and TRBJ1-2; D remains unclear. This CDR3 has 12 residues. Germline V lookup: CDR1 GTSNPN, CDR2 SVGIG (reference sequence). The ends were cut back, 4 bases at V and 0 bases at J, with 6 bases in the middle. The CDR3, as DNA: TGTGCCTGGAACCAGGCTAACTATGGCTACACCTTC. This sequence encodes CAWNQANYGYTF.

The chain recombines TRBV12-5 with TRBJ1-5; weak D call: TRBD1 (6 bases). CDR1 LGHNT and CDR2 FRNRAP come from the germline V gene. Trimming cost V 4 bases and J 9 bases, with 19 bases left between them. The CDR3 is made up of 15 amino acids. The CDR3 sequence is CASGSTGTPSRPQHF. CDR3 sequence (DNA): TGTGCTAGTGGTTCTACCGGGACACCGTCGAGGCCCCAGCATTTT.

CDR3 in DNA: TGTGCCAGCAGCCCCCGGGATACGCAGTATTTT. It codes for CASSPRDTQYF. The rearrangement links TRBV5-5 to TRBJ2-3; D is undetermined. The germline gives CDR1 SGHKS, CDR2 YYEKEE (reference sequence). This CDR3 contains 11 residues. V lost 4 bases to trimming and J lost 6 bases, with 6 bases between them.

The gene calls are TRBV2 and TRBJ1-1, with 8 positions matching TRBD1. The CDR3 is made up of 15 amino acids. Germline V gene lookup returns CDR1 SNHLY and CDR2 FYNNEI. V dropped 5 bases and J dropped 5; count of bases not matched to a gene: 10. CDR3 loop: CASSYLGQGGTEAFF. DNA for the CDR3: TGTGCCAGCAGTTACCTCGGACAGGGTGGGACTGAAGCTTTCTTT.

This chain uses TRBV4-1 with TRBJ2-2; 12 bases line up with TRBD2. Germline assignment: CDR1 MGHRA and CDR2 YSYEKL. CDR3 length: 17 residues. After removal of 1 base from V and 6 bases from J, the junction contained 6 bases not matched to a gene. The CDR3 region has the DNA TGCGCCAGCAGCCAAGGCCCGGCTAGCGGGAGGGCCGGGGAGCTGTTTTTT. Residues: CASSQGPASGRAGELFF.

The chain has TRBV18 and TRBJ2-5, with TRBD2 identical over 9 bases. J lost 5 bases, V lost 6 bases, and 7 bases had no gene match. The CDR3 is 14 amino acids. Germline V lookup: CDR1 KGHSH, CDR2 LQKENI. The CDR3 DNA reads as TGTGCCAGCTCGGGGACTAGCCACGGGGAGACCCAGTACTTC. Translation: CASSGTSHGETQYF.